This T cell receptor (beta chain) was recorded in a study of cytomegalovirus exposure and HLA in healthy donors. General study findings and limits: While the bulk of TCR sequences proved rare, some public TCRs turned up in many donors. The study flagged around 150 TCR beta chains as cytomegalovirus-associated. Clusters of TCRs from the first cohort tended to co-occur in the roughly 120 validation repertoires (as a later analysis found).

This CDR3 contains 16 residues. CDR1 and CDR2 (germline): WNHNN, SYGVQD (reference sequence). Trimming pared 0 bases from V and 5 bases from J, leaving 16 bases between. Sequencing was performed with immunoSEQ multiplex PCR; in TCRdb, only in-frame clones are kept and a portion is missing. The table shows around 80,000 clones, with around 95% occurring only once. Donors came from a validation cohort of over a hundred subjects, distinct from the first 666-subject cohort. To note about this clone: Its matching antigen is unknown.

Material for sequencing was PBMCs. The receptor comes from a woman under 30 in good health and CMV-seronegative. J is TRBJ2-5 and V is TRBV10-1, with D possibly TRBD2 on 6 matching bases. In DNA form, the CDR3 reads TGCGCCAGCAGTGAGTCGGGACGGGGGATGCGTGAGACCCAGTACTTC. Residues: CASSESGRGMRETQYF.